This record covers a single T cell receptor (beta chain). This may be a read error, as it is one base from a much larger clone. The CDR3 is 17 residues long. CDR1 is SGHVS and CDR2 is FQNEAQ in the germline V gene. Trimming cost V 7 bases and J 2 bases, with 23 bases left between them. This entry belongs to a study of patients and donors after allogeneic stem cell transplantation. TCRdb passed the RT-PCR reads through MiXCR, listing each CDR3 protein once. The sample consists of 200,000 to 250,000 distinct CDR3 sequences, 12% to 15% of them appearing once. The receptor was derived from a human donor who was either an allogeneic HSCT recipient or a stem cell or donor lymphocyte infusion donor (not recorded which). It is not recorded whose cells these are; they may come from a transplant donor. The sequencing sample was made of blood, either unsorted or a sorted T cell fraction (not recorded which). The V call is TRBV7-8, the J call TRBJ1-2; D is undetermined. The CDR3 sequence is CASIRDSVGASNYGYTF. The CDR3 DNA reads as TGTGCCAGCATCCGCGATTCAGTAGGCGCCTCCAACTATGGCTACACCTTC.